The present entry profiles one T cell receptor beta chain with its context. Antigen specificity is unknown. These data come from a study of beta chain features in type 1 diabetes. Study context: Patients shared similar age, gender and cell yields with healthy donors.

Study observations and caveats: A pattern of fewer insertions and more deletions at VDJ junctions was seen in type 1 diabetes patients. A moderate, significant TCRB CDR3 shortening appeared in type 1 diabetes across four CD4+ subsets.

The CDR3 length is 14 residues. V gave up 8 bases and J gave up 9 bases; unmatched junction bases: 13. CDR1 and CDR2 (germline): MDHEN, SYDVKM. Using CD45RO/CCR7/CD25/CD127/CD95/CD27, CD4+ naive, central memory, regulatory and stem cell-like memory cells were sorted. Sorting gave populations that all exceeded 95% purity. What was sequenced were expressed TCRB transcripts, since all of the isolated RNA had been reverse transcribed. Produced via immunoSEQ multiplex PCR; TCRdb's table is partial and in-frame only. The data show some 250,000 clones, about a tenth seen once. V is TRBV28 and J is TRBJ2-1; 7 bases fit TRBD1. This clonotype was sampled from a man aged 25 to 40 with type 1 diabetes. Material: naive CD4+ T cells from blood. CDR3 in DNA: TGTGCCAGCTGGGGACGGTTCCAGGGGGTTGAGCAGTTCTTC. Amino acids: CASWGRFQGVEQFF.